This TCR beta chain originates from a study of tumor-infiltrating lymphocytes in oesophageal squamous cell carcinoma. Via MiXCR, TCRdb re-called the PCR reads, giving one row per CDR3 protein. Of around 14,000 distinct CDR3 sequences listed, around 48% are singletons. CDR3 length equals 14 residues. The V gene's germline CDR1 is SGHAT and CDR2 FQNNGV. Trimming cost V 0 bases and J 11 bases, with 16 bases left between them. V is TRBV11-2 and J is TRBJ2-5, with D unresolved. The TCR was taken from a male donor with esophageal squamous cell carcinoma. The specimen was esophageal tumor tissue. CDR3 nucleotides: TGTGCCAGCAGCTTAGATCGGCCGGGCAATGAGCAGTACTTC. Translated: CASSLDRPGNEQYF.